The 29 T cell receptor beta chains given below trace back to one sample, sequenced in a study of molecular identifiers for immune sequencing clone quantification. In TCRdb, the PCR reads were re-called with MiXCR into one record per CDR3 protein. This sample carries around 480,000 distinct CDR3 sequences, 20% to 25% of them seen once, and the ten largest clones take around 0.86%. Material: naive CD8+ T cells from blood, with Jurkat cell RNA spiked in. The subset: FACS-sorted CD8+CD4-CCR7+CD45RA+ naive T cells. The receptors here all came from a human donor in good health. Some libraries in this study had Jurkat cell RNA spiked in.

This clonotype was seen ten or more times. This chain joins TRBV5-5 and TRBJ2-7, with D possibly TRBD1 on 6 matching bases. CDR1 and CDR2 from the germline V gene are SGHKS and YYEKEE (reference sequence). The CDR3 has 15 amino acids. V dropped 0 bases and J dropped 1 base, with 11 bases sitting between them. The DNA for the CDR3 is TGTGCCAGCAGCTTGGCCGGACAGATATCCTACGAGCAGTACTTC. This sequence encodes CASSLAGQISYEQYF.

In this sample, this clonotype turned up a few times. The gene calls are TRBV6-5 and TRBJ2-1; TRBD1 agrees at 8 bases. The trim removed 0 bases at V and 3 bases at J, leaving 1 base unmatched. The CDR3 runs to 15 residues. Germline CDR1 and CDR2: MNHEY and SVGAGI. The CDR3 nucleotides are TGTGCCAGCAGTTACTCTGGGACAGGCTACAATGAGCAGTTCTTC. It yields the protein CASSYSGTGYNEQFF.

This clonotype was seen more than once but under ten times. The rearrangement uses TRBV20-1 and TRBJ1-6, with D uncertain. In germline, CDR1 is DFQATT, CDR2 SNEGSKA (reference sequence). The germline V and J ends were trimmed by 0 bases and 0 bases, with 9 bases remaining between them. The CDR3 extends over 16 amino acids. The CDR3 protein is CSARETLISYNSPLHF. CDR3 DNA: TGCAGTGCTAGAGAGACACTGATCTCCTATAATTCACCCCTCCACTTT.

A remark on this clonotype: One junction end does not reproduce the germline sequence, and a read error may be involved. The rearrangement links TRBV12-3 or TRBV12-4 to TRBJ1-1; TRBD1 agrees at 10 bases. The length of the CDR3 is 15 residues. The CDR3 DNA reads TGTGCCAGCGGTTTGGGGACAGGGGTTTCCACTGAAGCTTTCTTT. Translation: CASGLGTGVSTEAFF.

Regarding this clonotype: With a much larger clone just one base away, this may be a read error. The chain joins TRBV13 to TRBJ2-1, with 8 nucleotides matching TRBD1. CDR1 is PRHDT and CDR2 is FYEKMQ in the germline V gene (reference sequence). The CDR3 runs 16 residues. The CDR3 is CASSGGQGAGYNKQFF. In DNA, the CDR3 is TGTGCCAGCAGCGGAGGTCAGGGGGCAGGGTACAATAAGCAGTTCTTC.

This clonotype turned up a few times. V usage is TRBV7-2 and J usage is TRBJ2-1; TRBD1 might be the D (5 bases). Germline V lookup: CDR1 SGHTA, CDR2 FQGNSA. The V end was cut by 2 bases, the J end by 3 bases, with 17 bases between. This CDR3 has 17 residues. The CDR3 DNA follows: TGTGCCAGCAGCTTAATAGTTTGGCAGGGCGACTACAATGAGCAGTTCTTC. Translated, it gives CASSLIVWQGDYNEQFF.

Note on this clonotype: Since a much larger clone is just one base distant, this may be a read error. V usage is TRBV4-1 and J usage is TRBJ1-6; no clear D gene. This CDR3 contains 15 residues. Germline loops: CDR1 MGHRA, CDR2 YSYEKL. V lost 0 bases and J 2 bases, leaving 5 bases between the germline ends. The CDR3 nucleotides read TGCGCCAGCAGCCAAGATCACACCTATAATTCACCCCTCCACTTT. Its protein product is CASSQDHTYNSPLHF.

This clonotype was seen a few times. V gene TRBV5-1 combines with J gene TRBJ1-1, with no clear D. This CDR3 spans 14 amino acids. Germline V gene lookup returns CDR1 SGHRS and CDR2 YFSETQ. The V and J ends lost 5 bases and 1 base respectively, with 12 bases between them. For the CDR3, the DNA is TGCGCCAGCAGTTCGCAGGAATGGAACACTGAAGCTTTCTTT. It translates to CASSSQEWNTEAFF.

This clonotype has a handful of counts. The rearrangement joins TRBV12-3 or TRBV12-4 to TRBJ2-5, with 7 bases lining up with TRBD1. The V gene end was trimmed by 4 bases and the J gene end by 3 bases; junction bases not matched to a gene: 5. The CDR3 length is 14 residues. Here the CDR3 reads CASSSIGTEETQYF. Written as DNA, the CDR3 is TGTGCCAGCAGTTCCATTGGGACAGAAGAGACCCAGTACTTC.

This clonotype was observed at least ten times. The chain combines TRBV2 with TRBJ2-5, with D hard to call. The CDR3 sequence is 14 residues long. CDR1 is SNHLY and CDR2 is FYNNEI in the germline V gene. The ends were cut back, 1 base at V and 0 bases at J, with 6 bases in the middle. The CDR3 is CASSEGDYQETQYF. DNA for the CDR3: TGTGCCAGCAGTGAAGGTGACTACCAAGAGACCCAGTACTTC. Combining the CDR3 with reference TRBV2 and TRBJ2-5 gives the whole variable domain EPEVTQTPSHQVTQMGQEVILRCVPISNHLYFYWYRQILGQKVEFLVSFYNNEISEKSEIFDDQFSVERPDGSNFTLKIRSTKLEDSAMYFCASSEGDYQETQYFGPGTRLLVL.

Comments on this clonotype: A much larger clonotype is one base distant, so this may be a read error. This chain uses TRBV13 with TRBJ1-2; D remains ambiguous. Germline CDR1 PRHDT, CDR2 FYEKMQ (reference sequence). V was cut by 0 bases and J by 10 bases, with 9 bases left in between. This CDR3 region has 12 residues. CDR3 nucleotides: TGTGCCAGCAGCTTAGGTTATGCTGACTACACCTTC. This translates into CASSLGYADYTF.

This chain links TRBV3-2 with TRBJ2-5; TRBD1, the D gene given by the table, was not confirmed from the DNA. TRBV3-2 is reported as a pseudogene. This CDR3 comprises 14 residues. CDR3 nucleotides: TGTGCCAGCAGCCAGGGGATGTGGGCGCCGACCCAGTACTTC. It translates to CASSQGMWAPTQYF.

Ten or more counts support this clonotype. The chain employs TRBV7-6 and TRBJ2-3, with D hard to call. The CDR3 sequence is 14 residues long. Trimming stripped 3 bases from V and 2 bases from J, with 9 bases between. Germline CDR1 reads SGHVS; CDR2 reads FNYEAQ. The CDR3 region is CASSLGSVTDTQYF. Written as DNA, the CDR3 is TGTGCCAGCAGCTTGGGCTCGGTCACAGATACGCAGTATTTT.

The chain joins TRBV5-1 to TRBJ1-2; D gene ambiguous. V shed 0 bases and J shed 8 bases, with 14 bases lying between them. In germline, CDR1 is SGHRS, CDR2 YFSETQ. CDR3 length: 14 residues. The CDR3 bases are TGCGCCAGCAGCTTGGCCGACCCCGAGGGAGGCTACACCTTC. It is translated as CASSLADPEGGYTF.

A remark on this clonotype: This may arise from a read error, as a much more abundant clone is one base away. No conserved phenylalanine or tryptophan is present at the end of the CDR3, so a read error is the likely explanation. The chain couples TRBV28 to TRBJ2-7; D is perhaps TRBD2 (5 bases). The CDR3 has 16 residues. CDR1 is MDHEN, CDR2 SYDVKM, per germline. With 2 bases removed from V and 7 bases from J, the gap between germline ends came to 21 bases. The CDR3 nucleotides read TGTGCCAGCAGTTTACGCGGTCTGGCAGCGGATCGGGAGCAGTACCTC. Translation gives CASSLRGLAADREQYL.

This clonotype was observed a few times. The rearrangement joins TRBV19 to TRBJ2-7, with 10 bases that match TRBD2. The length of the CDR3 is 15 residues. V lost 10 bases and J lost 3; bases outside the gene matches: 12. Germline V gives CDR1 LNHDA, CDR2 SQIVND (reference sequence). The CDR3 bases are TGTGCCACCAGTCAAACCGGGACTAGCGTCTACGAGCAGTACTTC. Translated, it gives CATSQTGTSVYEQYF.

This clonotype was seen at least ten times. The gene calls are TRBV20-1 and TRBJ2-3; no clear D gene. In germline, CDR1 is DFQATT, CDR2 SNEGSKA (reference sequence). The CDR3 loop spans 10 amino acids. Trimming took off 5 bases at V and 14 bases at J, with 14 bases between the two ends. DNA for the CDR3: TGCAGTGCTGTCGGATCCTGGGGGTATTTT. Translation gives CSAVGSWGYF.

The sample holds many counts of this clonotype. The chain carries TRBV9 and TRBJ1-1; TRBD1 is a possible D gene (5 bases). Between the trimmed V and J ends, which lost 3 bases and 7 bases, there was a span of 22 bases. The CDR3 has 16 residues. The V gene's germline CDR1 is SGDLS and CDR2 YYNGEE. CDR3 sequence reads: CASSARNRTSNLEAFF. CDR3 in DNA: TGTGCCAGCAGCGCCCGGAACAGGACGTCGAACCTTGAAGCTTTCTTT. The full variable domain, with the rest looked up from reference TRBV9 and TRBJ1-1, is DSGVTQTPKHLITATGQRVTLRCSPRSGDLSVYWYQQSLDQGLQFLIQYYNGEERAKGNILERFSAQQFPDLHSELNLSSLELGDSALYFCASSARNRTSNLEAFFGQGTRLTVV.

This clonotype was picked up many times. The chain links TRBV5-6 to TRBJ1-2, with TRBD1 as a possible D gene (5 bases). Trimming took 3 bases from V and 2 from J, leaving 11 bases between them. The germline V gene encodes CDR1 SGHDT and CDR2 YYEEEE. This CDR3 region has 14 residues. The CDR3 nucleotides are TGTGCCAGCAGCTCGCCGACAGTAAACTATGGCTACACCTTC. Its translation is CASSSPTVNYGYTF.

The chain joins TRBV19 to TRBJ2-5; the D call may be TRBD1 or TRBD2 (5 bases each). Germline V gene lookup returns CDR1 LNHDA and CDR2 SQIVND (reference sequence). CDR3 length: 14 residues. Trimming took off 4 bases at V and 2 bases at J, with 11 bases between the two ends. CDR3 nucleotides: TGTGCCAGTAGTAAGGGACCGGAACAAGAGACCCAGTACTTC. As protein: CASSKGPEQETQYF.

This clonotype was recorded once. One end of the junction is discordant with germline, which a read error may explain. The V call is TRBV12-3 or TRBV12-4, the J call TRBJ2-7; 10 nucleotides line up with TRBD2. This CDR3 is 14 amino acids long. The CDR3 region is CASSFASGGYEQCF. In DNA form, the CDR3 reads TGTGCCAGCAGTTTCGCTAGCGGGGGCTACGAGCAGTGCTTC.

This clonotype was observed a few times. This sequence joins TRBV5-5 and TRBJ1-1; D not certain. The CDR3 extends over 17 amino acids. V was trimmed by 1 base and J by 1 base, leaving 17 bases between them. CDR1 and CDR2 (germline): SGHKS, YYEKEE (reference sequence). The CDR3, as DNA: TGTGCCAGCAGCTTGCTTGGGCGGGGAGCGAGGAACACTGAAGCTTTCTTT. Translation gives CASSLLGRGARNTEAFF.

This clonotype was observed at least ten times. The chain carries TRBV7-2 and TRBJ1-2, with D perhaps TRBD1 (6 bases). The CDR3 loop spans 13 amino acids. Germline V gene lookup returns CDR1 SGHTA and CDR2 FQGNSA. V was pared by 1 base and J by 7 bases, with 10 bases between. This CDR3 is CASSLGGTIGYTF. CDR3 nucleotide sequence: TGTGCCAGCAGCTTAGGAGGGACAATTGGCTACACCTTC.

This clonotype was observed a few times. This sequence joins TRBV6-2 or TRBV6-3 and TRBJ2-3; 10 bases match TRBD2. The CDR3 spans 16 residues. Trimming cost V 8 bases and J 4 bases; bases outside gene matches: 12. Looked up from germline, CDR1 is MNHEY and CDR2 is SVGEGT. In DNA, the CDR3 is TGTGCCAGCGAGCGGGGGGGCCTTTCTCGTGCAGATACGCAGTATTTT. This codes for CASERGGLSRADTQYF.

In its sample, this clonotype was seen a few times. V and J are TRBV28 and TRBJ2-3; 8 bases match TRBD2. Germline V gene sequence: CDR1 MDHEN, CDR2 SYDVKM. J lost 2 bases, V lost 5 bases, and 6 bases had no gene match. The CDR3 spans 15 residues. This CDR3 reads CASSRTSRTTDTQYF. Written as DNA, the CDR3 is TGTGCCAGCAGTAGGACTAGCAGGACCACAGATACGCAGTATTTT.

There are many counts of this clonotype. The gene calls are TRBV5-1 and TRBJ1-6; 10 bases agree with TRBD1. Germline trimming cut 1 base from V and 8 bases from J; bases unmatched to any gene: 3. CDR1 and CDR2 from the germline V gene are SGHRS and YFSETQ. The CDR3 has 15 amino acids. The CDR3 DNA is TGCGCCAGCAGCTTGTACGGACAGGGGGATTCACCCCTCCACTTT. This sequence encodes CASSLYGQGDSPLHF.

As to this clonotype: One junction end disagrees with the germline gene, perhaps due to a read error. The J gene is TRBJ2-7, the V gene TRBV13, with 7 bases that match TRBD1. The germline gives CDR1 PRHDT, CDR2 FYEKMQ (reference sequence). This CDR3 is 14 amino acids long. This CDR3 reads CASRIQGSSYGQYF. CDR3 nucleotide sequence: TGTGCCAGCAGGATACAGGGGAGTTCCTACGGGCAGTACTTC.

In this sample, this clonotype turned up many times. The chain links TRBV29-1 to TRBJ2-7; TRBD1 matches at 11 bases. V dropped 4 bases and J dropped 7; count of bases not matched to a gene: 9. This CDR3 is built from 14 residues. Germline values: CDR1 SQVTM, CDR2 ANQGSEA. This CDR3 reads CSVGRGQGDREQYF. The CDR3 coding sequence is TGCAGCGTTGGTAGGGGACAGGGGGACCGAGAGCAGTACTTC.

The chain joins TRBV30 to TRBJ2-3; D perhaps matches TRBD2 (6 bases). Germline-derived CDR1 and CDR2 are GTSNPN and SVGIG (reference sequence). The CDR3 spans 15 residues. V lost 1 base to trimming and J lost 6 bases, with 17 bases between them. CDR3 nucleotides: TGTGCCTGGAGTGAGGGACTGGGAATTCACGATACGCAGTATTTT. It yields the protein CAWSEGLGIHDTQYF.